This TCR beta chain originates from a study of shared clonotypes between healthy human individuals. Study-level findings and limits: Unshared clonotypes carried lower generation probabilities than those common to all four donors. Generally, naive subsets (rather than memory subsets) showed larger estimated richness.

Deep was the level at which the assay was run. Authors' data handling: Filtering was not the same, since immunoSEQ gave junction-only sequences without quality scores. Libraries were prepared by immunoSEQ multiplex PCR; TCRdb keeps only in-frame clonotypes and omits some of them. V and J calls and clone size are those listed in that table; D and trimming were worked out from the DNA. This sample carries millions of clones, about 95% of them seen once, and the ten largest clones take 0.85% to 1.3%. Details on this clone: No antigen is known for it.

The trim removed 2 bases at V and 1 base at J, leaving 2 bases unmatched. Germline values: CDR1 SGHNT, CDR2 YYREEE (reference sequence). The CDR3 length is 14 residues. Naive CD8 cells lacked CD45RO, underwent positive selection for CCR7 and left out terminally differentiated effector memory CD45RA+ cells. This chain links TRBV5-4 with TRBJ1-1; the match to TRBD1 covers 7 bases. The source of this sequence is a man aged 18 to 35 in good health. Material: naive CD8+ T cells sorted from blood. The CDR3 protein is CASSFPGGNTEAFF. Here the CDR3 DNA reads TGTGCCAGCAGCTTCCCAGGGGGGAACACTGAAGCTTTCTTT.